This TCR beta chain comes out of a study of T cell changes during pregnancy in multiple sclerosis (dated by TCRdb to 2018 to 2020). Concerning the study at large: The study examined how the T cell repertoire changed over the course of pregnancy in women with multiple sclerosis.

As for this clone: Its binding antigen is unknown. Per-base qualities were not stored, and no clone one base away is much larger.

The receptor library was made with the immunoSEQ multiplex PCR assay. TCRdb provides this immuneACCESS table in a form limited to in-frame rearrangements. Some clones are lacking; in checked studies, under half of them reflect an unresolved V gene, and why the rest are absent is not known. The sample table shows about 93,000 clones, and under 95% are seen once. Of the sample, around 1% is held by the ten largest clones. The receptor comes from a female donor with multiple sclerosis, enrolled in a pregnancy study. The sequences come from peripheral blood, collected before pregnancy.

The nucleotide sequence reads as follows: TGCGCCAGCAGCTCTGCGGGGACAGGAGGAGAGACCCAGTACTTC. This yields the protein CASSSAGTGGETQYF. The chain is encoded by TRBV5-1 joined to TRBJ2-5; 8 bases in between match TRBD1. CDR1 and CDR2 are drawn from the germline V gene: SGHRS, YFSETQ. The V end gives up 3 bases and the J end 4 bases, leaving 8 bases in the junction not matched to a gene. The CDR3 runs 15 amino acids, cysteine and phenylalanine included. Only the CDR3 region is kept as DNA, spanning 45 bases read in frame from base 1. Outside the CDR3, residues come from the reference TRBV5-1 and TRBJ2-5 proteins, so the full variable domain is: KAGVTQTPRYLIKTRGQQVTLSCSPISGHRSVSWYQQTPGQGLQFLFEYFSETQRNKGNFPGRFSGRQFSNSRSEMNVSTLELGDSALYLCASSSAGTGGETQYFGPGTRLLVL.